This TCR beta chain comes out of a study of T-cell reconstitution after alpha-beta-depleted transplantation in children. This sample's TCRbeta library carried unique molecular identifier barcodes. TCRdb reprocessed the PCR reads with MiXCR, giving one entry per CDR3 protein. This table has about 580,000 distinct CDR3 sequences, under 30% appearing once. General study results and limits: The high TCRbeta diversity at day 60 in some patients came from surviving recipient T cells and thymic progenitors. Expanded graft clones, several hundred of them, were reportedly the source of alpha-beta T cells about two months after transplant. It was newly produced T cells that mostly accounted for T-cell counts and diversity one year after transplant.

This clonotype was counted ten times or more. Its antigen is not identified. The specimen was PBMCs, mostly from graft donor cells, collected 360 days after TCRalphabeta/CD19-depleted stem cell transplant. The receptor's source is a boy in the first two years of life who had a stem cell transplant for acute myeloid leukemia, so the T cells may come from the graft donor.

The CDR3 DNA sequence: TGCAGCGTTAGAACAGGGGGCCTGTACTCCAATGAGCAGTTCTTC. This encodes CSVRTGGLYSNEQFF. The V gene is TRBV29-1, the J gene TRBJ2-1, with 9 nucleotides matching TRBD1. In germline, CDR1 is SQVTM, CDR2 ANQGSEA. Germline trimming cut 5 bases from V and 6 bases from J; bases unmatched to any gene: 11. The CDR3 consists of 15 residues.